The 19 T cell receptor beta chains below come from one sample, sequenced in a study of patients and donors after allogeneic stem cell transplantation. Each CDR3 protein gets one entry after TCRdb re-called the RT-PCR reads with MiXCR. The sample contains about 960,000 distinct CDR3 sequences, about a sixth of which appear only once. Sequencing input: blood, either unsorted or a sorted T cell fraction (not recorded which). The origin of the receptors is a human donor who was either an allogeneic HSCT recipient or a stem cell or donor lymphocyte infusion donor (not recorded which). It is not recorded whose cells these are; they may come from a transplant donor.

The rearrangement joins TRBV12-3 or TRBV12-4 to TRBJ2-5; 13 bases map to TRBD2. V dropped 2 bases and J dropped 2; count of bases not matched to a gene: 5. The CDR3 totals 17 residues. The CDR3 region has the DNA TGTGCCAGCAGTTTAAAACTAGCGGGGGGGAAACAAGAGACCCAGTACTTC. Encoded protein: CASSLKLAGGKQETQYF.

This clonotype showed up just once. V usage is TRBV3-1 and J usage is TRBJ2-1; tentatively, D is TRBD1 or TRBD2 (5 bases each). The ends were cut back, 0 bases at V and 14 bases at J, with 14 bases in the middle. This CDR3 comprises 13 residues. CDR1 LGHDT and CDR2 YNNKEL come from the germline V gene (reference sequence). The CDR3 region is CASSQDLGAGEFF. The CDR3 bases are TGTGCCAGCAGCCAAGATCTAGGGGCCGGGGAGTTCTTC.

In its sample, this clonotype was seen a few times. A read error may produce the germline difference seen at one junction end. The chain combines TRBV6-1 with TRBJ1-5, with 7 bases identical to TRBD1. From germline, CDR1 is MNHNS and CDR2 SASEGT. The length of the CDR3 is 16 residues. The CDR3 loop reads CASREDRDYSNQPQHF. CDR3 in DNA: TGTGCCAGCAGGGAAGACAGGGACTATAGCAATCAGCCCCAGCATTTT.

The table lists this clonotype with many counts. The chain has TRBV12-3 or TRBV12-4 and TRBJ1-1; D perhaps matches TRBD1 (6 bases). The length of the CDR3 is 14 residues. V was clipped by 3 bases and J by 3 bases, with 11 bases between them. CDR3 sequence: CASSLGAGDTEAFF. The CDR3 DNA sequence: TGTGCCAGCAGTTTGGGGGCAGGGGACACTGAAGCTTTCTTT.

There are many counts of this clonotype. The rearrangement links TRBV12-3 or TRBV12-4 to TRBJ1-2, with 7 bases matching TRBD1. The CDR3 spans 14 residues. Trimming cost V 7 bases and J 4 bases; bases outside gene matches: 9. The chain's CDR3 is CASTPSGQFYGYTF. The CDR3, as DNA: TGTGCCAGCACCCCCTCGGGACAGTTCTATGGCTACACCTTC.

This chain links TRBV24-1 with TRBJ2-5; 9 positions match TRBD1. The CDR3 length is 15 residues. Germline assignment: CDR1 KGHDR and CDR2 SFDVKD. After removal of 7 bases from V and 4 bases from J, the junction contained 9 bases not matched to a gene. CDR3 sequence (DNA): TGTGCCACCAGCGGGGTACAGGGGGCGGGAGAGACCCAGTACTTC. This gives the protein CATSGVQGAGETQYF.

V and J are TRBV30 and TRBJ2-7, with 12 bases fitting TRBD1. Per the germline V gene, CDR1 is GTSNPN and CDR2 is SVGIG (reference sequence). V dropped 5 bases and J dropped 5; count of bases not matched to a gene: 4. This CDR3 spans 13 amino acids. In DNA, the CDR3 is TGTGCCTGGGGGACAGGGGGCGCGAACGAGCAGTACTTC. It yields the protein CAWGTGGANEQYF.

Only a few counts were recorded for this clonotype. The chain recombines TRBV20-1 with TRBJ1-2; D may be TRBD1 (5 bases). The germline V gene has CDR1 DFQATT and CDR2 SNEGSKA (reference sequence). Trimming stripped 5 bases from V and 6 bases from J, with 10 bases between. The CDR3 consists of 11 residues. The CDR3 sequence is CSALGGDGYTF. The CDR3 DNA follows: TGCAGTGCTTTGGGGGGGGATGGCTACACCTTC.

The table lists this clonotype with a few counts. DNA for the CDR3: TGCAGTGCTTCTACATGGACTAGCGGGAGAGGCGAGCAGTACTTC. It translates to CSASTWTSGRGEQYF. The gene calls are TRBV20-1 and TRBJ2-7; 13 bases align to TRBD2. Trimming at V came to 5 bases and at J to 6 bases, leaving 10 bases not matched to a gene. This CDR3 has 15 amino acids. Per the germline V gene, CDR1 is DFQATT and CDR2 is SNEGSKA (reference sequence).

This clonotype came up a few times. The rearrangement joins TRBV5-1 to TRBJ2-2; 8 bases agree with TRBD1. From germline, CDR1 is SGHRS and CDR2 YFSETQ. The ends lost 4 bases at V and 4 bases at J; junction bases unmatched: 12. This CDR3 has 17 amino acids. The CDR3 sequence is CASSRGQVMSGTGELFF. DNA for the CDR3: TGCGCCAGCAGCCGGGGACAGGTTATGTCAGGCACCGGGGAGCTGTTTTTT. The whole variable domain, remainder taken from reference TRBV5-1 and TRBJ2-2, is KAGVTQTPRYLIKTRGQQVTLSCSPISGHRSVSWYQQTPGQGLQFLFEYFSETQRNKGNFPGRFSGRQFSNSRSEMNVSTLELGDSALYLCASSRGQVMSGTGELFFGEGSRLTVL.

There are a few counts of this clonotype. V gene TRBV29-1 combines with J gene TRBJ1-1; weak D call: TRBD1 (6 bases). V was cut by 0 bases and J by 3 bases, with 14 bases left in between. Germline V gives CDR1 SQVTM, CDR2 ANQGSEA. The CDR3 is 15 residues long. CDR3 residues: CSVEDLMGADTEAFF. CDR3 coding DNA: TGCAGCGTTGAAGATCTGATGGGGGCGGACACTGAAGCTTTCTTT. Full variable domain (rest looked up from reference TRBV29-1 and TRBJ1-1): SAVISQKPSRDICQRGTSLTIQCQVDSQVTMMFWYRQQPGQSLTLIATANQGSEATYESGFVIDKFPISRPNLTFSTLTVSNMSPEDSSIYLCSVEDLMGADTEAFFGQGTRLTVV.

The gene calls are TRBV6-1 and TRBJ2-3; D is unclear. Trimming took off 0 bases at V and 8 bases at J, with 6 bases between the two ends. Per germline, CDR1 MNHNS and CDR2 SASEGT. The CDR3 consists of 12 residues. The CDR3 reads CASSEAGCTQYF. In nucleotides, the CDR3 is TGTGCCAGCAGTGAAGCTGGTTGTACGCAGTATTTT.

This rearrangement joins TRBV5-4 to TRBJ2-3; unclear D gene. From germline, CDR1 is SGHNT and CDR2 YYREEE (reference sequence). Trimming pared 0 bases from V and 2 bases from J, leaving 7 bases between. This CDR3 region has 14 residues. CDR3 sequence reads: CASSLEATTDTQYF. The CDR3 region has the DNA TGTGCCAGCAGCTTGGAGGCCACCACAGATACGCAGTATTTT.

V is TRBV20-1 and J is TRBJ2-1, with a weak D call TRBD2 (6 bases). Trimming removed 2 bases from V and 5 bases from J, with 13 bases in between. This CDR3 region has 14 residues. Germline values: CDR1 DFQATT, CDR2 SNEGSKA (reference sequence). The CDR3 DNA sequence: TGCAGTGCTAGAATAGCGGCTACAAACAATGAGCAGTTCTTC. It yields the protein CSARIAATNNEQFF.

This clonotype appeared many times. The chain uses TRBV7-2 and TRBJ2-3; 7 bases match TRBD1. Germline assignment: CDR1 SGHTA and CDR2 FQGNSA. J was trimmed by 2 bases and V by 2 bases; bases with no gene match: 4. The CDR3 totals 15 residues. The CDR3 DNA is TGTGCCAGCAGCTTATCCGGGACAGTCACAGATACGCAGTATTTT. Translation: CASSLSGTVTDTQYF.

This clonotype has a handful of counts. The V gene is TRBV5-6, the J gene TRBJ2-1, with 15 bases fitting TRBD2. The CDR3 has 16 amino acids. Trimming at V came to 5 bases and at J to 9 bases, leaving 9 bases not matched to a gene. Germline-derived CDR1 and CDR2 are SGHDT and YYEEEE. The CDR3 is CASSRTSGRAFGEQFF. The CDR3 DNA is TGTGCCAGCAGTCGGACTAGCGGGAGGGCCTTCGGTGAGCAGTTCTTC.

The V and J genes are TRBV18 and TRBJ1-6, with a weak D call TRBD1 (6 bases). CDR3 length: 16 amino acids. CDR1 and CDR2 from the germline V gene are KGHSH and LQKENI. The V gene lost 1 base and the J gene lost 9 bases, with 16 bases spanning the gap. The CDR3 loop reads CASSPQEQGMGSPLHF. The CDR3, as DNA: TGTGCCAGCTCACCACAAGAGCAGGGGATGGGTTCACCCCTCCACTTT.

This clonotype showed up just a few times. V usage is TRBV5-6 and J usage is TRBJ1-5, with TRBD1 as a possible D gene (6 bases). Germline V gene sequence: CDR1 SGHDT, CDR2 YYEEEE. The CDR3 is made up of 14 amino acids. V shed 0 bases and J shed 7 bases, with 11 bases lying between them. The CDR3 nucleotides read TGTGCCAGCAGCTTGGGACAGGCGGTCCAGCCCCAGCATTTT. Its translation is CASSLGQAVQPQHF.

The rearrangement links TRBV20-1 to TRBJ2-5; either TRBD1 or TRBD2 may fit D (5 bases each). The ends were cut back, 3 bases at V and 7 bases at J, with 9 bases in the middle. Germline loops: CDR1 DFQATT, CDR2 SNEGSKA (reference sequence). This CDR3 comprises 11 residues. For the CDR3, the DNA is TGCAGTGCTAGGGGGGATGGGACCCAGTACTTC. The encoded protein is CSARGDGTQYF.